This T cell receptor beta chain was observed in a study of T cell repertoires in cytomegalovirus infection. This clonotype was counted at least ten times. TCRdb itself ran the reads through MiXCR, one entry per CDR3 protein. The profile shows roughly 230,000 distinct CDR3 sequences, roughly 12% of them singletons. The CDR3 has 12 amino acids. Germline-derived CDR1 and CDR2 are MDHEN and SYDVKM. Trimming shortened V by 11 bases and J by 2 bases, and 12 bases separated the two germline ends. Sequencing was performed on PBMCs. J is TRBJ1-2 and V is TRBV28, with D possibly matching TRBD1 (6 bases). This clonotype was sampled from a human donor in good health (CMV status not recorded). Some clones in this sample may be carry-over from other donors' samples. The CDR3 DNA is TGTGCCTCCACAGGGATCAACTATGGCTACACCTTC. Amino acid sequence: CASTGINYGYTF.